Each of the 27 T cell receptor beta chains below was sequenced from the same sample in a study of control samples from healthy donors and cancer patients. The protocol was immunoSEQ multiplex PCR, while the TCRdb copy is restricted to in-frame clones and leaves out a portion. The sample lists about 80,000 clones, around 83% occurring once. Material for sequencing was PBMCs. Source of these receptors: a man in his sixties with head and neck cancer.

The chain uses TRBV2 and TRBJ1-6; unclear D gene. V lost 6 bases to trimming and J lost 12 bases, with 9 bases between them. CDR3 size: 11 residues. Looked up from germline, CDR1 is SNHLY and CDR2 is FYNNEI. CDR3 residues: CASSNLGPLHF. The CDR3, as DNA: TGTGCCAGCAGCAACCTAGGACCCCTCCACTTT.

This chain joins TRBV28 and TRBJ1-1; D unclear. Per the germline V gene, CDR1 is MDHEN and CDR2 is SYDVKM. This CDR3 is built from 15 residues. V was shortened by 5 bases and J by 5 bases, with 18 bases between the two germline ends. CDR3 protein: CASSLQAAGETEAFF. The CDR3, as DNA: TGTGCCAGCAGTCTTCAGGCGGCTGGCGAAACTGAAGCTTTCTTT.

This clone was picked up one time. The chain uses TRBV28 and TRBJ1-4; D remains unclear. This CDR3 has 14 amino acids. Deletions cut 4 bases from V and 0 bases from J, with 6 bases between. From germline, CDR1 is MDHEN and CDR2 SYDVKM. CDR3 protein: CASSWEATNEKLFF. CDR3 DNA: TGTGCCAGCAGTTGGGAGGCAACTAATGAAAAACTGTTTTTT.

This clone was observed a handful of times. This chain links TRBV27 with TRBJ2-5, with unresolved D. There are 13 residues in the CDR3. Germline assignment: CDR1 MNHEY and CDR2 SMNVEV (reference sequence). Between the trimmed V and J ends, which lost 5 bases and 7 bases, there was a span of 14 bases. Here the CDR3 DNA reads TGTGCCAGCAGTGCGAAGGCACGGCGGACCCAGTACTTC. This gives the protein CASSAKARRTQYF.

The chain joins TRBV19 to TRBJ1-4, with 8 bases that match TRBD1. V shed 5 bases and J 10 bases; nucleotides not matched to a gene: 9. Germline CDR1 and CDR2: LNHDA and SQIVND (reference sequence). This CDR3 comprises 14 residues. The CDR3 loop reads CASSVLQGVGKLFF. In DNA form, the CDR3 reads TGTGCCAGTAGTGTCCTACAGGGGGTCGGAAAACTGTTTTTT.

This rearrangement joins TRBV7-9 to TRBJ2-3; 13 nucleotides align to TRBD2. Germline CDR1 is SEHNR and CDR2 is FQNEAQ (reference sequence). This CDR3 has 16 residues. Trimming cost V 5 bases and J 3 bases; bases outside gene matches: 5. CDR3 nucleotides: TGTGCCAGCAGCGCCCCGGGACTAGCGGGAACAGATACGCAGTATTTT. Its protein is CASSAPGLAGTDTQYF.

The rearrangement uses TRBV5-1 and TRBJ2-7, with D perhaps TRBD1 or TRBD2 (5 bases each). The CDR3 is made up of 17 amino acids. The V gene lost 0 bases and the J gene lost 0 bases, with 16 bases spanning the gap. Germline V gene data show CDR1 as SGHRS and CDR2 as YFSETQ. CDR3 DNA: TGCGCCAGCAGCTTGGCCTGGGCAGGGACCGCCTCCTACGAGCAGTACTTC. Amino acids: CASSLAWAGTASYEQYF. The whole variable domain, remainder taken from reference TRBV5-1 and TRBJ2-7, is KAGVTQTPRYLIKTRGQQVTLSCSPISGHRSVSWYQQTPGQGLQFLFEYFSETQRNKGNFPGRFSGRQFSNSRSEMNVSTLELGDSALYLCASSLAWAGTASYEQYFGPGTRLTVT.

CDR3 sequence reads: CASSLAGLASNEQFF. For the CDR3, the DNA is TGTGCCAGCAGCTTAGCCGGACTAGCAAGCAATGAGCAGTTCTTC. This chain joins TRBV7-9 and TRBJ2-1, with TRBD2 matching over 8 bases. Trimming took 0 bases from V and 6 from J; bases not matched to a gene: 4. The CDR3 consists of 15 residues. Germline CDR1 and CDR2: SEHNR and FQNEAQ (reference sequence).

This clone was detected once. The V and J genes are TRBV30 and TRBJ2-6; 9 bases agree with TRBD1. The CDR3 spans 15 residues. Germline CDR1 and CDR2: GTSNPN and SVGIG (reference sequence). After removal of 8 bases from V and 2 bases from J, the junction contained 7 bases not matched to a gene. Here the CDR3 DNA reads TGTGCCCGGGACAGGGATAGCGCTGGGGCCAACGTCCTGACTTTC. It specifies CARDRDSAGANVLTF.

This chain joins TRBV24-1 and TRBJ2-5, with 9 bases identical to TRBD1. The germline V gene has CDR1 KGHDR and CDR2 SFDVKD. The CDR3 is 15 residues long. V gave up 4 bases and J gave up 2 bases; unmatched junction bases: 4. CDR3 coding DNA: TGTGCCACCAGTGAACCGACAGGGGGTCAAGAGACCCAGTACTTC. Translation gives CATSEPTGGQETQYF.

The V call is TRBV7-8, the J call TRBJ1-2; TRBD1 aligns across 8 bases. In germline, CDR1 is SGHVS, CDR2 FQNEAQ. The CDR3 sequence is 17 residues long. The trim removed 5 bases at V and 2 bases at J, leaving 13 bases unmatched. CDR3 nucleotide sequence: TGTGCCAGCAGCCCGACAGGGGTAGTTTTCCACAACTATGGCTACACCTTC. This translates into CASSPTGVVFHNYGYTF. Combining the CDR3 with reference TRBV7-8 and TRBJ1-2 gives the whole variable domain GAGVSQSPRYKVAKRGQDVALRCDPISGHVSLFWYQQALGQGPEFLTYFQNEAQLDKSGLPSDRFFAERPEGSVSTLKIQRTQQEDSAVYLCASSPTGVVFHNYGYTFGSGTRLTVV.

The chain links TRBV11-2 to TRBJ2-3; 7 bases map to TRBD2. This CDR3 comprises 14 residues. Germline trimming cut 8 bases from V and 5 bases from J; bases unmatched to any gene: 10. From germline, CDR1 is SGHAT and CDR2 FQNNGV. CDR3 region: CASGKRGGGDTQYF. The CDR3 coding sequence is TGTGCCAGCGGGAAGCGGGGAGGTGGAGATACGCAGTATTTT.

The gene calls are TRBV15 and TRBJ2-7; D is unclear. This CDR3 is 13 amino acids long. The germline V gene encodes CDR1 LNHNV and CDR2 YYDKDF (reference sequence). V gave up 0 bases and J gave up 3 bases, with 6 bases separating them. In nucleotides, the CDR3 is TGTGCCACCAGCAGAGATCTACACTACGAGCAGTACTTC. Residues: CATSRDLHYEQYF.

CDR3 sequence reads: CASLYSVKEQYF. DNA for the CDR3: TGTGCCAGCCTATACTCGGTTAAAGAGCAGTACTTC. The V gene is TRBV2, the J gene TRBJ2-7, with no clear D. Trimming took 8 bases from V and 7 from J, leaving 15 bases between them. Germline CDR1 and CDR2: SNHLY and FYNNEI. This CDR3 comprises 12 residues.

The chain employs TRBV2 and TRBJ2-7, with 8 bases that match TRBD1. The junction had 6 bases not matched to a gene; V was cut back by 7 bases and J by 4 bases. The CDR3 runs 13 residues. The germline gives CDR1 SNHLY, CDR2 FYNNEI. CDR3 in DNA: TGTGCCAGCATTAAGGACAGGGAGTACGAGCAGTACTTC. It is translated as CASIKDREYEQYF.

This clone was observed a few times. The chain uses TRBV29-1 and TRBJ2-3, with TRBD1 identical over 8 bases. J was trimmed by 0 bases and V by 5 bases; bases with no gene match: 1. CDR3 size: 13 residues. From germline, CDR1 is SQVTM and CDR2 ANQGSEA. The CDR3 is CSVRQGSTDTQYF. CDR3 DNA: TGCAGCGTTCGACAGGGGAGCACAGATACGCAGTATTTT.

V gene TRBV5-6 combines with J gene TRBJ2-7, with 7 bases matching TRBD1. There are 14 residues in the CDR3. Unmatched junction bases numbered 6, after V lost 2 bases and J lost 4 bases. The germline CDR1 and CDR2 sequences are SGHDT and YYEEEE. CDR3 nucleotides: TGTGCCAGCAGCTTACAGGGGATGACGTACGAGCAGTACTTC. The encoded protein is CASSLQGMTYEQYF.

This chain uses TRBV10-3 with TRBJ2-3, with TRBD1 matching 9 bases. The CDR3 runs to 14 residues. The V gene's germline CDR1 is ENHRY and CDR2 SYGVKD. Trimming cost V 8 bases and J 5 bases; bases outside gene matches: 8. CDR3 loop: CAIEGGQGLDTQYF. As DNA, the CDR3 is TGTGCCATCGAGGGAGGACAGGGGTTAGATACGCAGTATTTT.

The J gene is TRBJ2-7, the V gene TRBV10-3; 10 bases align to TRBD1. The CDR3 is made up of 15 amino acids. Trimming cost V 6 bases and J 0 bases; bases outside gene matches: 5. The V gene's germline CDR1 is ENHRY and CDR2 SYGVKD. CDR3 sequence reads: CAIRADRGRSYEQYF. CDR3 nucleotide sequence: TGTGCCATCAGGGCAGACAGGGGGCGCTCCTACGAGCAGTACTTC.

This chain joins TRBV7-9 and TRBJ1-2, with TRBD1 as a possible D gene (6 bases). Between the trimmed V and J ends, which lost 5 bases and 4 bases, there was a span of 20 bases. Germline V gives CDR1 SEHNR, CDR2 FQNEAQ (reference sequence). The CDR3 is made up of 16 amino acids. The CDR3 spells CASSPITRGAAYGYTF. The DNA of the CDR3 is TGTGCCAGCAGCCCGATCACCAGGGGCGCCGCCTATGGCTACACCTTC.

The chain carries TRBV2 and TRBJ2-7, with D possibly being TRBD1 or TRBD2 (6 bases each). Between the trimmed V and J ends, which lost 3 bases and 7 bases, there was a span of 13 bases. The CDR3 covers 13 residues. Germline-derived CDR1 and CDR2 are SNHLY and FYNNEI. Here the CDR3 reads CASSDSGAGEQYF. In DNA, the CDR3 is TGTGCCAGCAGTGATTCGGGGGCTGGGGAGCAGTACTTC.

The V gene is TRBV3-1 (or the pseudogene TRBV3-2), the J gene TRBJ1-5; tentative D call: TRBD1 (5 bases). This CDR3 region has 14 residues. CDR1 LGHDT and CDR2 YNNKEL come from the germline V gene (reference sequence). The V gene lost 2 bases and the J gene lost 8 bases, with 13 bases spanning the gap. This CDR3 reads CASSQRGTSEPQHF. The DNA of the CDR3 is TGTGCCAGCAGCCAACGAGGGACCTCGGAGCCCCAGCATTTT.

This chain connects TRBV6-6 to TRBJ1-6; D ambiguous. Trimming removed 6 bases at V and 4 bases at J, with 7 bases between. CDR3 length: 13 residues. CDR1 is MNHNY and CDR2 is SVGAGI in the germline V gene (reference sequence). The CDR3 DNA sequence: TGTGCCAGCAGGGAAGGTTATAATTCACCCCTCCACTTT. It codes for CASREGYNSPLHF.

J is TRBJ1-4 and V is TRBV6-5, with TRBD1 matching over 8 bases. Trimming took 5 bases from V and 8 from J; bases not matched to a gene: 10. This CDR3 has 15 amino acids. In germline, CDR1 is MNHEY, CDR2 SVGAGI. The CDR3 spells CASSPGTGPGEKLFF. In DNA, the CDR3 is TGTGCCAGCAGTCCCGGGACAGGCCCAGGAGAAAAACTGTTTTTT.

This chain joins TRBV20-1 and TRBJ2-7; D remains unclear. The CDR3 totals 11 residues. Deletions cut 0 bases from V and 7 bases from J, with 7 bases between. The germline V gene has CDR1 DFQATT and CDR2 SNEGSKA (reference sequence). CDR3 nucleotide sequence: TGCAGTGCTAGAGACCAGTTAGAGCAGTACTTC. Residues: CSARDQLEQYF.

This clone was detected only a few times. The rearrangement links TRBV2 to TRBJ1-1, with D unresolved. The CDR3 consists of 12 residues. CDR1 and CDR2 from the germline V gene are SNHLY and FYNNEI. V lost 7 bases and J 7 bases, leaving 13 bases between the germline ends. In nucleotides, the CDR3 is TGTGCCAGCATCTTGGAAGATAGTGAAGCTTTCTTT. It specifies CASILEDSEAFF.

V usage is TRBV5-1 and J usage is TRBJ2-5, with D unresolved. This CDR3 is 15 amino acids long. V was clipped by 0 bases and J by 4 bases, with 13 bases between them. CDR1 is SGHRS and CDR2 is YFSETQ in the germline V gene. DNA for the CDR3: TGCGCCAGCAGCTTGGGGCTCATTGACTCAGAGACCCAGTACTTC. Its translation: CASSLGLIDSETQYF.